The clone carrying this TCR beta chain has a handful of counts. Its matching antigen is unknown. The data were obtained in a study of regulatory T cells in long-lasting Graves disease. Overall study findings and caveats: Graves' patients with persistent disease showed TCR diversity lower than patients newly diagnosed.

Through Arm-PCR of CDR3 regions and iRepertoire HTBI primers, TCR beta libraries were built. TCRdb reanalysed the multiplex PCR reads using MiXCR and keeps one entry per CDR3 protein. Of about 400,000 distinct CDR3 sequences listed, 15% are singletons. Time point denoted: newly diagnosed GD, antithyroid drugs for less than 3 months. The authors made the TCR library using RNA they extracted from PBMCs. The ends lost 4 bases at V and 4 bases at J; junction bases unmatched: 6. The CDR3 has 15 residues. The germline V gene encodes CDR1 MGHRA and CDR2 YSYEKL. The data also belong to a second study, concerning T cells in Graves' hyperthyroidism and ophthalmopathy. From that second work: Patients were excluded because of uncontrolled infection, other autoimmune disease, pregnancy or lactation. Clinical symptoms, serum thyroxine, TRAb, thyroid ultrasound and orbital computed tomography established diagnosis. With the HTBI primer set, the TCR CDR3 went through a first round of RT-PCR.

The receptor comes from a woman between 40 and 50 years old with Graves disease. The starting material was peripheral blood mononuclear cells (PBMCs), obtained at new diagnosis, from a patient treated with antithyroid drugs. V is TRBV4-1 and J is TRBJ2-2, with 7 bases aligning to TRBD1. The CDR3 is CASSRGGLGTGELFF. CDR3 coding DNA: TGCGCCAGCAGCCGAGGGGGCTTAGGCACCGGGGAGCTGTTTTTT.